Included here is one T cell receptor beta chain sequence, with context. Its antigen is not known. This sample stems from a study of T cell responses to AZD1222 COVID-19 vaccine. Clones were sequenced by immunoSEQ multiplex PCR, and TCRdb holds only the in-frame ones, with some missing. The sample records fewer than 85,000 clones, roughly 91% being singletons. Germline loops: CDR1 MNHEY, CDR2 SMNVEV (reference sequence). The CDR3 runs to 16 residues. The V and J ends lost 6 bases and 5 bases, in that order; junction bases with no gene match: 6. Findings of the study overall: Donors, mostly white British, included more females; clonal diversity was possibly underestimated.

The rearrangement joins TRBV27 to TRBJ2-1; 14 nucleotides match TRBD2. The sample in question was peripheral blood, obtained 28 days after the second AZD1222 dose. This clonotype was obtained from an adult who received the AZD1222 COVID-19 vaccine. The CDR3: CASRSVGLAGDNEQFF. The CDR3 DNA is TGTGCCAGCAGAAGCGTGGGACTAGCGGGGGACAATGAGCAGTTCTTC.